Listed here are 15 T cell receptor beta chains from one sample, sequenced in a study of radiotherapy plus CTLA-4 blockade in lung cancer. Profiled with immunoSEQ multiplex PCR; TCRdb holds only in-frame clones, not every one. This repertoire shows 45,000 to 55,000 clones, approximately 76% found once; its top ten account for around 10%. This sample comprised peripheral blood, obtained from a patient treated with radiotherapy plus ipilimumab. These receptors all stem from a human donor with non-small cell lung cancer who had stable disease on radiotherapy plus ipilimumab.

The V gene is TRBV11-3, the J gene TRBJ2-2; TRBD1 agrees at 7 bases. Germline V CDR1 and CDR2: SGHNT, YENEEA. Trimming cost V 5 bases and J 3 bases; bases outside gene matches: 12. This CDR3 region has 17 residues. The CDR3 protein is CASSLTPGGSDTGELFF. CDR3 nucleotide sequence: TGTGCCAGCAGCCTCACCCCAGGGGGATCGGACACCGGGGAGCTGTTTTTT.

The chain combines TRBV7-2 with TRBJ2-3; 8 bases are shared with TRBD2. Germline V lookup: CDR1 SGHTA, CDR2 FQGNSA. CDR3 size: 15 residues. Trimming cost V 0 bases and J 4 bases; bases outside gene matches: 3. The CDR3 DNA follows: TGTGCCAGCAGCTTAGCGCCGGGGGGGGCAGATACGCAGTATTTT. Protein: CASSLAPGGADTQYF.

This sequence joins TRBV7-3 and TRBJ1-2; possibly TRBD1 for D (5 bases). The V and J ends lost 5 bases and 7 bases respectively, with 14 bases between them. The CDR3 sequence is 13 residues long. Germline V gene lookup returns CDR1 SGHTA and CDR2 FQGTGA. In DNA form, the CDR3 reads TGTGCCAGCAGCGGGGACGCCGGGTCTGGCTACACCTTC. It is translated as CASSGDAGSGYTF.

In DNA form, the CDR3 reads TGCAGCGTTGTCAGGGGTGCGCTTGGCACTGAAGCTTTCTTT. Its protein product is CSVVRGALGTEAFF. The chain carries TRBV29-1 and TRBJ1-1; D possibly corresponds to TRBD1 (6 bases). V lost 4 bases and J lost 4, with 16 bases in between. The CDR3 is made up of 14 amino acids. CDR1 is SQVTM, CDR2 ANQGSEA, per germline. Full variable domain (outside the CDR3, taken from reference TRBV29-1 and TRBJ1-1): SAVISQKPSRDICQRGTSLTIQCQVDSQVTMMFWYRQQPGQSLTLIATANQGSEATYESGFVIDKFPISRPNLTFSTLTVSNMSPEDSSIYLCSVVRGALGTEAFFGQGTRLTVV.

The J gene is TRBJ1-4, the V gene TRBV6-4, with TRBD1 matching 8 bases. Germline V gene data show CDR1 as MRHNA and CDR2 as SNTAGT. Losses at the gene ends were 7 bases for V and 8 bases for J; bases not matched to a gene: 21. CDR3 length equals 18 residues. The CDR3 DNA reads TGTGCCAGCATCCCAGACGGACAGGGACGATTTCAAAGGGAAAAACTGTTTTTT. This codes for CASIPDGQGRFQREKLFF.

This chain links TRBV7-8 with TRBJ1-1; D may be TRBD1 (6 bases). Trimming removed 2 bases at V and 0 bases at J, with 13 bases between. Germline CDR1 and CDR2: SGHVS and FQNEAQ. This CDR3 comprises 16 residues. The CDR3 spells CASSLRTADMNTEAFF. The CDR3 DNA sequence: TGTGCCAGCAGCTTAAGGACAGCAGACATGAACACTGAAGCTTTCTTT.

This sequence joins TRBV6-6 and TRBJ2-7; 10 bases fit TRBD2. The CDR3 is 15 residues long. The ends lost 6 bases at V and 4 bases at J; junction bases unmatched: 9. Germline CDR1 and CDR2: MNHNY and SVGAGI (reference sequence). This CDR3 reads CASRKSGGASYEQYV. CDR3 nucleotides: TGTGCCAGCAGAAAAAGCGGGGGGGCCTCTTACGAGCAGTACGTC.

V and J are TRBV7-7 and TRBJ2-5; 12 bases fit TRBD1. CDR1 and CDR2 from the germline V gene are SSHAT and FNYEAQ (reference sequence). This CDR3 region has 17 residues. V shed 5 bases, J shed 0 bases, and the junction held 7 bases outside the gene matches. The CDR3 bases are TGTGCCAGCAGCGGAGGGACAGGGGGCCGGTACCAAGAGACCCAGTACTTC. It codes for CASSGGTGGRYQETQYF.

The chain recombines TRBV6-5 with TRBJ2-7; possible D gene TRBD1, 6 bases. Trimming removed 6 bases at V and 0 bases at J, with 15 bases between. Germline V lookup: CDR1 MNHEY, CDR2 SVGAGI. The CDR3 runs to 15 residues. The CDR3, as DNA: TGTGCCAGCAGCGCCTCTTGGACAGCCTCCTACGAGCAGTACGTC. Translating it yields CASSASWTASYEQYV.

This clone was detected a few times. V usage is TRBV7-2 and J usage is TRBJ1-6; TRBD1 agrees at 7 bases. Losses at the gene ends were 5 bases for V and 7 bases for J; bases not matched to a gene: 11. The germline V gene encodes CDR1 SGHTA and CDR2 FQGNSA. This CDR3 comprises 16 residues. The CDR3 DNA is TGTGCCAGCAGCAGAGGGTTAGGGGGCGGGAATTCACCCCTCCACTTT. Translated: CASSRGLGGGNSPLHF.

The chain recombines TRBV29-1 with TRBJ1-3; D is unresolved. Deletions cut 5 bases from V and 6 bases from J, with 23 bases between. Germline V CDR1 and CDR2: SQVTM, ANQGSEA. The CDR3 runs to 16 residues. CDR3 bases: TGCAGCGTTTCAGTCCCGGTACCCGGGTTGACAAACACCATATATTTT. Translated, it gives CSVSVPVPGLTNTIYF.

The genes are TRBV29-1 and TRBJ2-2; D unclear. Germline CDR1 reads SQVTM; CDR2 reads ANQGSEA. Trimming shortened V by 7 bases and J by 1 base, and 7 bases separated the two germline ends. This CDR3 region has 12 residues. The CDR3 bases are TGCAGCGCCGGACGGAACACCGGGGAGCTGTTTTTT. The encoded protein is CSAGRNTGELFF.

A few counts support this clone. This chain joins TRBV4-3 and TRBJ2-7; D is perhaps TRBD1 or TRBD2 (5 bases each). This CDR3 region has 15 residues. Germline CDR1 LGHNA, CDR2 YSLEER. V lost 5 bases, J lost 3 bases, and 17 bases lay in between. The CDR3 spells CASSDTWGNDYEQYF. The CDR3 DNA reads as TGCGCCAGCAGCGACACGTGGGGGAACGACTACGAGCAGTACTTC.

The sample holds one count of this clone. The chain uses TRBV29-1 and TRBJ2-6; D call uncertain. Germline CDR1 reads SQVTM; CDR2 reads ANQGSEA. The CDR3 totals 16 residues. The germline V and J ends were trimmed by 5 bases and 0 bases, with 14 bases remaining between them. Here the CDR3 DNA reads TGCAGCGTTCAAACGGACGTCGACTCTGGGGCCAACGTCCTGACTTTC. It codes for CSVQTDVDSGANVLTF.

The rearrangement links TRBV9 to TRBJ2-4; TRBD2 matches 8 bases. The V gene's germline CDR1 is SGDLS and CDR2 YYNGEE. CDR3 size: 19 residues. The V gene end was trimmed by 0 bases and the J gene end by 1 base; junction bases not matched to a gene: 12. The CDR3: CASSVGWASGPRAKNIQYF. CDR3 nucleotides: TGTGCCAGCAGCGTAGGATGGGCTAGCGGGCCGAGGGCCAAAAACATTCAGTACTTC. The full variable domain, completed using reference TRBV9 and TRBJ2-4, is DSGVTQTPKHLITATGQRVTLRCSPRSGDLSVYWYQQSLDQGLQFLIQYYNGEERAKGNILERFSAQQFPDLHSELNLSSLELGDSALYFCASSVGWASGPRAKNIQYFGAGTRLSVL.